This T cell receptor (beta chain) was identified during a study of CD8 T cells in Susac syndrome. The study, taken as a whole, reports: The study recognized that its TCR sequencing and HLA analysis covered a relatively small number of individuals.

The study sequenced TCR beta in blood CD8+ and CD4+ T cells. Purification of the CD8+ and CD4+ T cells relied on negative isolation, and TEMRA cells underwent FACS enrichment. Reverse transcription of about 0.45 to 1 ug RNA was carried out with random hexamers. Multiplex immunoSEQ PCR targeted 54 Vbeta and 13 Jbeta TCR beta segments. Using its own MiXCR run on the immunoSEQ multiplex PCR reads, TCRdb lists one record per CDR3 protein. The table shows fewer than 250,000 distinct CDR3 sequences, with approximately 95% occurring only once. The length of the CDR3 is 15 residues. The V end lost 1 base, the J end lost 3 bases, and 11 bases lay between the germline ends. Germline loops: CDR1 SGHNT, CDR2 YYREEE (reference sequence). A remark on this clonotype: The antigen is not known.

Sequenced input: CD4+ T cells from PBMCs. This TCR was recovered from a human donor in good health. J is TRBJ1-5 and V is TRBV5-4; weak D call: TRBD1 (6 bases). The CDR3 loop is CASSLWGGPNQPQHF. CDR3 in DNA: TGTGCCAGCAGCTTGTGGGGGGGCCCCAATCAGCCCCAGCATTTT.